This is a list of T cell receptor beta chains from one sample in a study of T cells in localized non-small cell lung cancer. Repertoires were generated with immunoSEQ multiplex PCR, while TCRdb's copy carries only in-frame clones and drops some. The sample yields 35,000 to 50,000 clones, roughly 90% seen once. Sequenced here: PBMCs, sampled before any cancer treatment. The receptors come from a woman aged 40-69 years with stage II lung adenocarcinoma. The CDR3 runs from the conserved cysteine through the conserved F or W. A D gene is named only where the DNA matches it firmly. Not all rows give a size; the values are once, few, many and, for expanded clones, a class.

CASSEFQLANTGELFF,TGTGCCAGCAGTGAATTCCAACTCGCGAACACCGGGGAGCTGTTTTTT,TRBV2,-,TRBJ2-2,-
CASRGRRNSHYGYTF,TGTGCCAGCAGGGGTAGGAGAAACTCTCACTATGGCTACACCTTC,TRBV2,-,TRBJ1-2,-
CASSLEGTDYEQYF,TGTGCCAGCAGCTTAGAAGGGACGGACTACGAGCAGTACTTC,TRBV11-3,-,TRBJ2-7,-
CASSVSAGRDSPLHF,TGTGCCAGTAGCGTTTCGGCCGGTAGGGATTCACCCCTCCACTTT,TRBV19,-,TRBJ1-6,-
CASRSEPLAYEQYF,TGCGCCAGCAGATCGGAGCCTTTAGCCTACGAGCAGTACTTC,TRBV5-1,-,TRBJ2-7,-
CASMRVDNEQFF,TGTGCCAGCATGCGGGTTGACAATGAGCAGTTCTTC,TRBV6-5,-,TRBJ2-1,-
CASSLGTATNEKLFF,TGCGCCAGCAGCCTAGGGACAGCAACTAATGAAAAACTGTTTTTT,TRBV5-1,once,TRBJ1-4,TRBD1
CASSLWERETQYF,TGTGCCAGCAGCTTGTGGGAGAGGGAGACCCAGTACTTC,TRBV5-6,-,TRBJ2-5,-
CASSFEGGTEAFF,TGTGCCAGCAGTTTTGAGGGGGGCACTGAAGCTTTCTTT,TRBV27,-,TRBJ1-1,-
CASSSGLAGLETQYF,TGTGCCAGTAGTTCGGGACTAGCGGGACTAGAGACCCAGTACTTC,TRBV19,-,TRBJ2-5,TRBD2
CASRDSTEADTQYF,TGTGCCAGCCGGGACTCAACAGAGGCAGATACGCAGTATTTT,TRBV19,-,TRBJ2-3,-
CASTTPTGGGYTF,TGTGCCAGCACCACCCCGACAGGGGGAGGCTACACCTTC,TRBV6-5,-,TRBJ1-2,TRBD1
CASSPTSDTQYF,TGTGCCAGCAGCCCCACTTCAGATACGCAGTATTTT,TRBV7-9,few,TRBJ2-3,-
CASSLGGGNSPLHF,TGTGCCAGCAGCTTAGGGGGAGGTAATTCACCCCTCCACTTT,TRBV7-8,-,TRBJ1-6,-
CASSPRLEETQYF,TGTGCCAGTAGTCCGAGACTCGAAGAGACCCAGTACTTC,TRBV19,-,TRBJ2-5,-
CASRLRTVNTEAFF,TGTGCCAGTAGGCTCCGGACGGTTAACACTGAAGCTTTCTTT,TRBV19,-,TRBJ1-1,-
CASSLQGPNTGELFF,TGTGCCAGCTCACTTCAGGGACCAAACACCGGGGAGCTGTTTTTT,TRBV18,-,TRBJ2-2,-
CSAYRADTQYF,TGCAGTGCTTATAGAGCAGATACGCAGTATTTT,TRBV20-1,-,TRBJ2-3,-
CASSLGTIGLNTEAFF,TGCGCCAGCAGCTTGGGGACTATCGGGTTGAACACTGAAGCTTTCTTT,TRBV5-1,-,TRBJ1-1,-
CASSSPPPEGLNSPLHF,TGTGCCAGCAGTTCTCCACCCCCGGAGGGACTAAATTCACCCCTCCACTTT,TRBV28,-,TRBJ1-6,-
CASSPSGGYGYTF,TGTGCCAGCTCACCCAGCGGGGGGTACGGCTACACCTTC,TRBV18,-,TRBJ1-2,-
CASSSEGVDEAFF,TGTGCCAGCAGTTCGGAGGGGGTGGATGAAGCTTTCTTT,TRBV28,-,TRBJ1-1,-
CASSLDWGGSTGELFF,TGTGCCAGCAGCTTAGATTGGGGGGGTTCTACCGGGGAGCTGTTTTTT,TRBV7-2,-,TRBJ2-2,TRBD2
CATSRALTPYEQYF,TGTGCCACCAGCAGGGCCTTGACACCCTACGAGCAGTACTTC,TRBV15,-,TRBJ2-7,-
CASSLNPLPTGNTIYF,TGTGCCAGCAGCCTTAATCCACTCCCAACTGGGAACACCATATATTTT,TRBV5-4,-,TRBJ1-3,-
CAISEAGTGLDYGYTF,TGTGCCATCAGTGAAGCCGGGACAGGGCTGGACTATGGCTACACCTTC,TRBV10-3,-,TRBJ1-2,TRBD1
CASKSTSGETQYF,TGTGCCAGCAAGTCGACTAGCGGGGAGACCCAGTACTTC,TRBV7-6,-,TRBJ2-5,TRBD2
CASSPLQGEQFF,TGTGCCAGCAGCCCTCTCCAGGGTGAGCAGTTCTTC,TRBV5-4,once,TRBJ2-1,-
CASSRSTGGAYNEQFF,TGTGCCAGCAGCCGCTCCACGGGGGGCGCCTACAATGAGCAGTTCTTC,TRBV5-4,-,TRBJ2-1,-
CASSYRGPTDTGELFF,TGTGCCAGCAGCTACCGGGGGCCCACGGACACCGGGGAGCTGTTTTTT,TRBV11-3,once,TRBJ2-2,-
CATKLGASRYGYTF,TGTGCCACCAAGTTGGGGGCCTCTCGGTATGGCTACACCTTC,TRBV19,-,TRBJ1-2,-
CASSLKYEQFF,TGTGCCAGCAGTTTAAAATATGAGCAGTTCTTC,TRBV28,-,TRBJ2-1,-
CASSLHEKLFF,TGTGCCAGCAGTTTACACGAAAAACTGTTTTTT,TRBV28,-,TRBJ1-4,-
CATSSYREATEPNQPQHF,TGTGCCACCAGCAGCTACAGGGAAGCCACGGAACCCAATCAGCCCCAGCATTTT,TRBV15,-,TRBJ1-5,-
CASRSTGRPEDYEQYF,TGTGCCAGCAGGAGTACCGGGAGGCCAGAAGATTACGAGCAGTACTTC,TRBV6-6,once,TRBJ2-7,TRBD2
CASSLGPPTQYF,TGTGCCAGTAGCTTAGGTCCCCCCACCCAGTACTTC,TRBV19,-,TRBJ2-5,-
CASSSPTGNRETQYF,TGTGCCAGCAGTTCCCCGACAGGGAACAGGGAGACCCAGTACTTC,TRBV6-5,-,TRBJ2-5,TRBD1